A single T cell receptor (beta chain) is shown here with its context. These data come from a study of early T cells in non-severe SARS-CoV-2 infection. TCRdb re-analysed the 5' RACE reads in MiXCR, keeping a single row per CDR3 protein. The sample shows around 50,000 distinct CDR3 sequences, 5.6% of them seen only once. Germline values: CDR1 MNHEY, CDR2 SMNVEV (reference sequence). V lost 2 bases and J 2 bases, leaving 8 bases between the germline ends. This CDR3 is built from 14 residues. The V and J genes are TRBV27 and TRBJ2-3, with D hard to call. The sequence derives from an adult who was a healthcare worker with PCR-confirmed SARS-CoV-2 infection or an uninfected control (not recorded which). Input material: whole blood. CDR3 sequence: CASSLLPHTDTQYF. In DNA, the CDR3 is TGTGCCAGCAGTTTACTACCACACACAGATACGCAGTATTTT.